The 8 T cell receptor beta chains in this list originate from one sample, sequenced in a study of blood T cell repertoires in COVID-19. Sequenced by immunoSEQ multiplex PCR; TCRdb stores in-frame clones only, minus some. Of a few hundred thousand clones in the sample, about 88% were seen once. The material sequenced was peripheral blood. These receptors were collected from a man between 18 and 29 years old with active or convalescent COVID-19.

The CDR3 loop reads CASSSRVAGGGNTQYF. CDR3 nucleotides: TGTGCCAGCAGCTCCCGAGTAGCGGGAGGGGGGAATACGCAGTATTTT. The V and J genes are TRBV7-2 and TRBJ2-3; TRBD2 agrees at 11 bases. Looked up from germline, CDR1 is SGHTA and CDR2 is FQGNSA. The CDR3 totals 16 residues. The V and J ends lost 4 bases and 7 bases, in that order; junction bases with no gene match: 10.

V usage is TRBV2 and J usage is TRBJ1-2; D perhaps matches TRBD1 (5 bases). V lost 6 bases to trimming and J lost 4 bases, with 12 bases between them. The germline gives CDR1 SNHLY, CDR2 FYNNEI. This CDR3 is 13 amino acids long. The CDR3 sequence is CASSDRWSYGYTF. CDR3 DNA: TGTGCCAGCAGCGACAGATGGAGCTATGGCTACACCTTC.

The CDR3 here is CASSFRGTGKEFF. The CDR3 region has the DNA TGTGCCAGCAGCTTTAGGGGGACAGGCAAAGAGTTCTTC. The V call is TRBV7-2, the J call TRBJ2-1; the match to TRBD1 covers 8 bases. The CDR3 extends over 13 amino acids. The germline gives CDR1 SGHTA, CDR2 FQGNSA. With V trimmed by 3 bases and J by 14 bases, 9 bases remained unmatched.

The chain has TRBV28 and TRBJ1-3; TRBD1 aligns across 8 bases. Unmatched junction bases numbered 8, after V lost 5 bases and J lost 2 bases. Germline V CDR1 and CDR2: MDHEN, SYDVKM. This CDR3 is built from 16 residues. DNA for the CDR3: TGTGCCAGCAGTCCAGGGGGCGATACCCCTGGAAACACCATATATTTT. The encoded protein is CASSPGGDTPGNTIYF.

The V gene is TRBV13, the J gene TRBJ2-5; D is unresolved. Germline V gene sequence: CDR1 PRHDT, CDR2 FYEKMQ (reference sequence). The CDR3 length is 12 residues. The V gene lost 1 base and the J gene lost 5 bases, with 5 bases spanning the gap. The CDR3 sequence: CASSLVRETQYF. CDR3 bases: TGTGCCAGCAGCTTAGTCCGGGAGACCCAGTACTTC. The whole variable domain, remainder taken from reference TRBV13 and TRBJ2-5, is AAGVIQSPRHLIKEKRETATLKCYPIPRHDTVYWYQQGPGQDPQFLISFYEKMQSDKGSIPDRFSAQQFSDYHSELNMSSLELGDSALYFCASSLVRETQYFGPGTRLLVL.

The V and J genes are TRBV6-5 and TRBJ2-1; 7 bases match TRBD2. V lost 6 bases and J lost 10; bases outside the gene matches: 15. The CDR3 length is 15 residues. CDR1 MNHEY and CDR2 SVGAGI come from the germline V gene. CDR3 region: CASSHPGLGVTEQFF. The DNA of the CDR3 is TGTGCCAGCAGCCACCCTGGACTAGGGGTTACGGAGCAGTTCTTC.

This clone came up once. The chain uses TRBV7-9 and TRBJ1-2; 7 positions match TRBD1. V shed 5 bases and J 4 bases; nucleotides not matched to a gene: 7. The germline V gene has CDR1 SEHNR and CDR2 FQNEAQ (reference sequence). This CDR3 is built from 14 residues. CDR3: CASSPRQGAYGYTF. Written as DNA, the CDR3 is TGTGCCAGCAGCCCGCGACAGGGCGCCTATGGCTACACCTTC.

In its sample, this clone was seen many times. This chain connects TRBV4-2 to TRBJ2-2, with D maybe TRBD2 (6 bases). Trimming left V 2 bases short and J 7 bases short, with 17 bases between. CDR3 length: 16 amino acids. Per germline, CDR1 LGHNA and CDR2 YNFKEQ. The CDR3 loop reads CASSQSGGDWDGELFF. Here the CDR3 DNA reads TGTGCCAGCAGCCAATCCGGAGGGGATTGGGACGGGGAGCTGTTTTTT.